Listed here are 29 T cell receptor beta chains from one sample, sequenced in a study of naive and memory T cell subsets. Amplification of ligated cDNA took four PCR rounds with SP2 and nested alpha and beta constant primers. From the 5' RACE reads, TCRdb called clonotypes with MiXCR, one entry per CDR3 protein. The sample yields tens of thousands of distinct CDR3 sequences, about 4.8% seen once. The library had UMIs added by 3' ligation of an oligonucleotide to TCR cDNA. Source of these receptors: a female donor in good health.

This clonotype was seen only a few times. The genes are TRBV3-1 and TRBJ2-7; 14 bases align to TRBD2. The CDR3 loop spans 17 amino acids. Germline CDR1 reads LGHDT; CDR2 reads YNNKEL (reference sequence). Losses at the gene ends were 5 bases for V and 2 bases for J; bases not matched to a gene: 8. The CDR3 spells CASSSGLAGDCAYEQYF. In DNA form, the CDR3 reads TGTGCCAGCAGCTCGGGACTAGCGGGAGACTGTGCCTACGAGCAGTACTTC.

Many counts were recorded for this clonotype. J is TRBJ2-4 and V is TRBV6-1, with a possible D match to TRBD2 (6 bases). This CDR3 is 15 amino acids long. From germline, CDR1 is MNHNS and CDR2 SASEGT. V lost 6 bases and J lost 8, with 20 bases in between. The CDR3 is CASSDYTSGGDIQYF. Written as DNA, the CDR3 is TGTGCCAGCAGCGATTATACGAGCGGAGGGGACATTCAGTACTTC.

In its sample, this clonotype was seen many times. The chain has TRBV29-1 and TRBJ1-2; tentative D call: TRBD1 (6 bases). The CDR3 loop spans 13 amino acids. Trimming removed 2 bases at V and 8 bases at J, with 15 bases between. Germline V gives CDR1 SQVTM, CDR2 ANQGSEA. Here the CDR3 DNA reads TGCAGCGTTGAACCGTGGACAGTAGGAGGCTACACCTTC. This gives the protein CSVEPWTVGGYTF.

This clonotype was seen ten or more times. J is TRBJ2-7 and V is TRBV18; 7 nucleotides line up with TRBD1. The CDR3 has 14 residues. With V trimmed by 3 bases and J by 5 bases, 7 bases remained unmatched. The germline V gene has CDR1 KGHSH and CDR2 LQKENI. CDR3 sequence (DNA): TGTGCCAGCTCACCTCCGACAGGGCAAAACGAGCAGTACTTC. Its protein is CASSPPTGQNEQYF.

This clonotype was picked up many times. The genes are TRBV6-5 and TRBJ1-1, with D perhaps TRBD1 (5 bases). V was cut by 7 bases and J by 4 bases, with 19 bases left in between. Germline loops: CDR1 MNHEY, CDR2 SVGAGI. The CDR3 spans 15 residues. The CDR3: CASTPLGAGGTEAFF. Here the CDR3 DNA reads TGTGCCAGCACCCCCCTAGGGGCGGGGGGCACTGAAGCTTTCTTT.

This clonotype has at least ten counts. The chain is built from TRBV10-3 and TRBJ2-5, with a possible D match to TRBD1 (5 bases). The V and J ends lost 6 bases and 3 bases respectively, with 11 bases between them. In germline, CDR1 is ENHRY, CDR2 SYGVKD. The CDR3 covers 13 residues. The CDR3 DNA reads TGTGCCATCAGCGATAGACAGAAAGAGACCCAGTACTTC. This encodes CAISDRQKETQYF.

The table lists this clonotype with many counts. The chain uses TRBV20-1 and TRBJ2-7; 8 bases align to TRBD2. CDR3 length equals 13 residues. Germline assignment: CDR1 DFQATT and CDR2 SNEGSKA (reference sequence). Trimming removed 3 bases from V and 3 bases from J; junction bases left unmatched: 4. The CDR3 loop reads CSARDRGGYEQYF. DNA for the CDR3: TGCAGTGCTAGGGACCGGGGGGGCTACGAGCAGTACTTC.

This rearrangement joins TRBV11-2 to TRBJ2-7, with 10 nucleotides matching TRBD2. Germline trimming cut 5 bases from V and 3 bases from J; bases unmatched to any gene: 7. Looked up from germline, CDR1 is SGHAT and CDR2 is FQNNGV. This CDR3 contains 15 residues. CDR3 region: CASSPQREGHYEQYF. CDR3 nucleotide sequence: TGTGCCAGCAGCCCTCAGCGGGAGGGCCACTACGAGCAGTACTTC.

This clonotype appeared many times. The V call is TRBV6-5, the J call TRBJ2-1, with 9 nucleotides matching TRBD1. Germline CDR1 MNHEY, CDR2 SVGAGI. The CDR3 length is 16 residues. The V segment lost 4 bases and the J segment 7 bases; nucleotides outside the gene matches: 11. The CDR3 here is CASSSQTGGIRNEQFF. CDR3 nucleotides: TGTGCCAGCAGTTCCCAGACAGGGGGAATAAGAAATGAGCAGTTCTTC.

The CDR3 DNA reads TGTGCCAGCAGCGGACAGGGCCATCAGCCCCAGCATTTT. Encoded protein: CASSGQGHQPQHF. The rearrangement joins TRBV12-3 or TRBV12-4 to TRBJ1-5, with 8 bases fitting TRBD1. The CDR3 consists of 13 residues. V was clipped by 6 bases and J by 5 bases; unmatched bases: 3.

This clonotype occurred many times. The genes are TRBV3-1 and TRBJ1-4; D not certain. Trimming left V 0 bases short and J 5 bases short, with 10 bases between. Germline CDR1 is LGHDT and CDR2 is YNNKEL (reference sequence). The CDR3 length is 15 residues. CDR3 bases: TGTGCCAGCAGCCAAGAAGAGGCAGACAATGAAAAACTGTTTTTT. Its protein product is CASSQEEADNEKLFF.

The sample holds many counts of this clonotype. The rearrangement joins TRBV7-8 to TRBJ2-3; no firm D call. Deletions cut 1 base from V and 0 bases from J, with 5 bases between. Germline V gives CDR1 SGHVS, CDR2 FQNEAQ. CDR3 length: 14 residues. The CDR3 DNA reads TGTGCCAGCAGCTTAGACCAGAGCACAGATACGCAGTATTTT. Protein sequence: CASSLDQSTDTQYF.

This clonotype has ten or more counts. The chain has TRBV19 and TRBJ1-5, with TRBD1 matching 7 bases. Germline V gives CDR1 LNHDA, CDR2 SQIVND (reference sequence). The V and J ends lost 6 bases and 3 bases, in that order; junction bases with no gene match: 14. The CDR3 is 17 amino acids. CDR3 protein: CASRTGQGGRSNQPQHF. In DNA form, the CDR3 reads TGTGCCAGTAGGACGGGGCAGGGGGGCCGTTCCAATCAGCCCCAGCATTTT.

This clonotype came up a few times. V is TRBV9 and J is TRBJ2-7, with 10 positions matching TRBD2. CDR1 is SGDLS and CDR2 is YYNGEE in the germline V gene. Trimming removed 0 bases from V and 4 bases from J; junction bases left unmatched: 25. This CDR3 is built from 22 residues. CDR3 protein: CASSVAGTLRPSGGPGGYEQYF. CDR3 sequence (DNA): TGTGCCAGCAGCGTAGCCGGAACCCTTAGGCCTAGCGGGGGTCCAGGGGGTTACGAGCAGTACTTC. The entire variable domain, with the rest obtained from reference TRBV9 and TRBJ2-7, is as follows: DSGVTQTPKHLITATGQRVTLRCSPRSGDLSVYWYQQSLDQGLQFLIQYYNGEERAKGNILERFSAQQFPDLHSELNLSSLELGDSALYFCASSVAGTLRPSGGPGGYEQYFGPGTRLTVT.

There are many counts of this clonotype. V and J are TRBV7-9 and TRBJ2-5; TRBD2 matches at 7 bases. V dropped 11 bases and J dropped 4; count of bases not matched to a gene: 13. CDR3 size: 14 residues. Looked up from germline, CDR1 is SEHNR and CDR2 is FQNEAQ (reference sequence). This CDR3 reads CACTRREMRETQYF. The CDR3 DNA follows: TGTGCCTGCACTAGGCGGGAGATGAGAGAGACCCAGTACTTC.

This clonotype was observed a handful of times. This chain uses TRBV5-1 with TRBJ2-5, with 8 bases aligning to TRBD1. Germline loops: CDR1 SGHRS, CDR2 YFSETQ. CDR3 length: 15 amino acids. V shed 3 bases and J 5 bases; nucleotides not matched to a gene: 9. The CDR3 loop is CASSSWFGTGETQYF. CDR3 nucleotide sequence: TGCGCCAGCAGCTCATGGTTCGGGACAGGCGAGACCCAGTACTTC.

In its sample, this clonotype was seen once. A single base separates this from a much larger clone, so it may be a read error. V and J are TRBV6-1 and TRBJ1-2; D possibly corresponds to TRBD1 (6 bases). Trimming cost V 3 bases and J 8 bases, with 13 bases left between them. This CDR3 region has 13 residues. The germline CDR1 and CDR2 sequences are MNHNS and SASEGT. In DNA, the CDR3 is TGTGCCAGCAGTGAGACGGGACACGGCGGCTACACCTTC. It is translated as CASSETGHGGYTF.

The sample holds many counts of this clonotype. This rearrangement joins TRBV27 to TRBJ1-6; TRBD1 agrees at 9 bases. Germline CDR1 MNHEY, CDR2 SMNVEV (reference sequence). V shed 4 bases, J shed 9 bases, and the junction held 4 bases outside the gene matches. The CDR3 spans 14 residues. CDR3 loop: CASSWGQGSSPLHF. The CDR3 region has the DNA TGTGCCAGCAGTTGGGGACAGGGCAGTTCACCCCTCCACTTT.

This clonotype was detected ten times or more. The V and J genes are TRBV19 and TRBJ2-3; possible D gene TRBD1, 6 bases. The germline gives CDR1 LNHDA, CDR2 SQIVND (reference sequence). V gave up 7 bases and J gave up 4 bases, with 15 bases separating them. The CDR3 sequence is 14 residues long. The CDR3 nucleotides are TGTGCCAGTAAATCGAAGGGGGAGTCAGATACGCAGTATTTT. It is translated as CASKSKGESDTQYF.

This clonotype was recorded many times. The chain combines TRBV5-4 with TRBJ2-5; unclear D gene. Trimming removed 1 base at V and 5 bases at J, with 12 bases between. Germline V gives CDR1 SGHNT, CDR2 YYREEE (reference sequence). This CDR3 has 14 amino acids. The DNA of the CDR3 is TGTGCCAGCAGCTTGTACTCCGGTAGGGAGACCCAGTACTTC. This sequence encodes CASSLYSGRETQYF.

This clonotype was seen ten or more times. The J gene is TRBJ1-1, the V gene TRBV6-5; D is unclear. Between the trimmed V and J ends, which lost 2 bases and 3 bases, there was a span of 10 bases. Germline assignment: CDR1 MNHEY and CDR2 SVGAGI. This CDR3 is 14 amino acids long. CDR3 amino acids: CASSYEGFYTEAFF. DNA of the CDR3: TGTGCCAGCAGTTACGAGGGATTCTACACTGAAGCTTTCTTT.

Many counts were recorded for this clonotype. This chain connects TRBV5-6 to TRBJ1-5, with D maybe TRBD1 (5 bases). This CDR3 has 17 amino acids. Trimming pared 3 bases from V and 3 bases from J, leaving 19 bases between. Germline values: CDR1 SGHDT, CDR2 YYEEEE. CDR3 loop: CASSSAWAGTSNQPQHF. The CDR3 DNA follows: TGTGCCAGCAGCTCCGCCTGGGCCGGGACTTCCAATCAGCCCCAGCATTTT.

Turning to this clonotype: A read error is possible here, since a much larger clone lies one base away. This chain connects TRBV7-9 to TRBJ2-5; D not resolved. The CDR3 is 12 amino acids. The germline gives CDR1 SEHNR, CDR2 FQNEAQ (reference sequence). Trimming left V 7 bases short and J 4 bases short, with 10 bases between. The CDR3: CASILTTETQYF. The CDR3 DNA follows: TGTGCCAGCATCCTCACAACAGAGACCCAGTACTTC.

This clonotype was seen at least ten times. The chain couples TRBV5-1 to TRBJ2-5; TRBD2 aligns across 9 bases. V lost 4 bases, J lost 0 bases, and 4 bases stayed unmatched. Looked up from germline, CDR1 is SGHRS and CDR2 is YFSETQ. The CDR3 loop spans 15 amino acids. The CDR3 spells CASSPRTSDQETQYF. The CDR3 nucleotides read TGCGCCAGCAGCCCGCGGACTAGCGACCAAGAGACCCAGTACTTC. Full variable domain (remainder filled in from reference TRBV5-1 and TRBJ2-5): KAGVTQTPRYLIKTRGQQVTLSCSPISGHRSVSWYQQTPGQGLQFLFEYFSETQRNKGNFPGRFSGRQFSNSRSEMNVSTLELGDSALYLCASSPRTSDQETQYFGPGTRLLVL.

This clonotype was picked up many times. V is TRBV5-5 and J is TRBJ2-7, with 7 nucleotides matching TRBD1. Per germline, CDR1 SGHKS and CDR2 YYEKEE (reference sequence). The trim removed 2 bases at V and 2 bases at J, leaving 7 bases unmatched. This CDR3 region has 15 residues. The CDR3 nucleotides read TGTGCCAGCAGCTTTTCGGGACAGATGACCTACGAGCAGTACTTC. Protein product: CASSFSGQMTYEQYF.

This clonotype was seen many times. This sequence joins TRBV28 and TRBJ2-3, with 11 bases fitting TRBD1. The CDR3 totals 14 residues. Germline V gene data show CDR1 as MDHEN and CDR2 as SYDVKM. Trimming at V came to 4 bases and at J to 6 bases, leaving 3 bases not matched to a gene. CDR3 in amino acids: CASSSDRGRDTQYF. CDR3 nucleotide sequence: TGTGCCAGCAGTTCGGACAGGGGGCGGGATACGCAGTATTTT.

This clonotype was observed at least ten times. The chain has TRBV4-3 and TRBJ2-3; D perhaps matches TRBD1 (6 bases). CDR3 length equals 19 residues. V lost 0 bases and J 0 bases, leaving 19 bases between the germline ends. Per germline, CDR1 LGHNA and CDR2 YSLEER. This CDR3 reads CASSQEADSSLPSTDTQYF. In nucleotides, the CDR3 is TGCGCCAGCAGCCAAGAAGCGGACAGCTCCCTACCTAGCACAGATACGCAGTATTTT.

This clonotype was counted ten times or more. This chain connects TRBV27 to TRBJ2-1; D perhaps matches TRBD2 (5 bases). The CDR3 consists of 15 residues. CDR1 and CDR2 (germline): MNHEY, SMNVEV (reference sequence). V lost 6 bases to trimming and J lost 5 bases, with 17 bases between them. The CDR3 DNA follows: TGTGCCAGCAGCTTTCTAGGCGGAGGAGACAATGAGCAGTTCTTC. Translating gives CASSFLGGGDNEQFF.

In its sample, this clonotype was seen many times. This rearrangement joins TRBV11-2 to TRBJ2-5; 9 bases are shared with TRBD2. Per germline, CDR1 SGHAT and CDR2 FQNNGV. This CDR3 is built from 14 residues. V shed 4 bases, J shed 4 bases, and the junction held 4 bases outside the gene matches. CDR3 coding DNA: TGTGCCAGCAGCTCCATTAGCGGGAGAGAGACCCAGTACTTC. The encoded protein is CASSSISGRETQYF.